Listed below are T cell receptor beta chains from one sample, sequenced in a study of blood T cell repertoires in COVID-19. Clones were sequenced by immunoSEQ multiplex PCR, and TCRdb holds only the in-frame ones, with some missing. The sample yields about 69,000 clones, around 77% seen once. Sequencing was done on a sample of peripheral blood. These receptors all stem from a man aged 55 to 70 with acute or convalescent COVID-19. CDR3s include the opening cysteine and the closing phenylalanine or tryptophan. The D gene is left open where the match is weak. Clone sizes are given selectively: once, few, many, or a class where the clone is expanded.

>TRBV27|TRBJ1-2|-|15|TRBD1
TGTGCCAGCATCGGACAGGGATCTGGGTCCTATGGCTACACCTTC
CASIGQGSGSYGYTF
>TRBV19|TRBJ1-5|-|13|-
TGTGCCAGTAGTATGCCCGGGGAGTGGGCCCAGCATTTT
CASSMPGEWAQHF
>TRBV9|TRBJ1-3|-|15|TRBD1
TGTGCCAGCAGCGCAAGGGACAGGGTGGGAAACACCATATATTTT
CASSARDRVGNTIYF
>TRBV6-5|TRBJ1-6|-|14|-
TGTGCCAGCAACCCGACATTCAGAGATTCACCCCTCCACTTT
CASNPTFRDSPLHF
>TRBV5-5|TRBJ1-2|once|12|-
TGTGCCAGCAGCTGGAGCGGATATGGCTACACCTTC
CASSWSGYGYTF
>TRBV19|TRBJ2-2|-|13|-
TGTGCCAGTAAAGGGGGAAGCACCGGGGAGCTGTTTTTT
CASKGGSTGELFF
>TRBV7-9|TRBJ1-2|-|16|-
TGTGCCAGCAGCTTAGCGGGAGAGGGTCGTTCGGGTGGCTACACCTTC
CASSLAGEGRSGGYTF
>TRBV2|TRBJ1-5|-|16|TRBD1
TGTGCCAGCAGTGATGGGACAGGAGTTGGGAATCAGCCCCAGCATTTT
CASSDGTGVGNQPQHF
>TRBV6-5|TRBJ2-7|-|15|TRBD1
TGTGCCAGCAGCCGGGGACAGGGGGTCTACTACGAGCAGTACTTC
CASSRGQGVYYEQYF
>TRBV27|TRBJ1-6|-|15|TRBD1
TGTGCCAGCAGGTTGGACAGGGGAAATGGGTCACCCCTCCACTTT
CASRLDRGNGSPLHF
>TRBV7-2|TRBJ2-7|-|17|TRBD1
TGTGCCAGCAGCTCCCCTGGGACAGGCGACGGGCACTACGAGCAGTACTTC
CASSSPGTGDGHYEQYF
>TRBV5-1|TRBJ1-1|-|15|TRBD1
TGCGCCAGCAATGTCGGGGACAGCGAGAACACTGAAGCTTTCTTT
CASNVGDSENTEAFF
>TRBV7-9|TRBJ1-5|-|15|TRBD1
TGTGCCAGCAGCCCGACAGGGGTCGGTACTCAGCCCCAGCATTTT
CASSPTGVGTQPQHF
>TRBV19|TRBJ1-5|-|18|TRBD1
TGTGCCAGTACCACCACAAGGGGACAGGGTTTTAGCAATCAGCCCCAGCATTTT
CASTTTRGQGFSNQPQHF
>TRBV2|TRBJ1-6|-|14|TRBD1
TGTGCCAGCGACTGGACAGGGAGGAATTCACCCCTCCACTTT
CASDWTGRNSPLHF
>TRBV7-6|TRBJ1-2|-|14|TRBD1
TGTGCCAGCAGCCCGACAGGGGGAACCTATGGCTACACCTTC
CASSPTGGTYGYTF
>TRBV19|TRBJ1-4|-|14|-
TGTGCCAGTAGTATCCAGTCAACTAATGAAAAACTGTTTTTT
CASSIQSTNEKLFF
>TRBV5-1|TRBJ2-3|-|13|-
TGCGCCAGCAGCTTATCCTATTCAGATACGCAGTATTTT
CASSLSYSDTQYF
>TRBV19|TRBJ2-3|few|14|TRBD1
TGTGCCAGTAGTATGGGACAGGGGGCAGATACGCAGTATTTT
CASSMGQGADTQYF
>TRBV19|TRBJ2-7|-|13|-
TGTGCCAGTAGTATGGGCAGATCCTACGAGCAGTACTTC
CASSMGRSYEQYF
>TRBV7-8|TRBJ2-1|-|15|-
TGTGCCAGCATAGGCGGGAAAAGGTCCTACAATGAGCAGTTCTTC
CASIGGKRSYNEQFF
>TRBV7-3|TRBJ2-3|-|15|TRBD1
TGTGCCAGCAGCGTACAGGGGCCGAGCACAGATACGCAGTATTTT
CASSVQGPSTDTQYF
>TRBV5-1|TRBJ2-6|-|14|-
TGCGCCAGCCTTCAGGACTCTGGGGCCAACGTCCTGACTTTC
CASLQDSGANVLTF
>TRBV7-8|TRBJ1-4|-|15|-
TGTGCCAGCAGCGTCTTCTCAGGAACTAATGAAAAACTGTTTTTT
CASSVFSGTNEKLFF
>TRBV7-2|TRBJ2-7|-|16|-
TGTGCCAGCAGCCCGACTTCGGGGGTTTTAGCCTACGAGCAGTACTTC
CASSPTSGVLAYEQYF
>TRBV6-6|TRBJ1-2|-|12|-
TGTGCCAGCAGTGCGGACACAATTGGCTACACCTTC
CASSADTIGYTF
>TRBV5-1|TRBJ2-3|-|18|TRBD2
TGCGCCAGTCATATACGGACTAGCGGAGCACACACACAAGATACGCAGTATTTT
CASHIRTSGAHTQDTQYF
>TRBV5-6|TRBJ1-4|-|17|TRBD1
TGTGCCAGCAGCCCCCAGGGCAGGGGGCGCGGTAATGAAAAACTGTTTTTT
CASSPQGRGRGNEKLFF
>TRBV5-1|TRBJ1-2|-|13|TRBD1
TGCGCCAGCAGCTCCGACAGGGAGGTTGGCTACACCTTC
CASSSDREVGYTF
>TRBV5-6|TRBJ1-3|-|15|TRBD1
TGTGCCAGCACCCTGTTGGGACAGAGTGTCAGCACCATATATTTT
CASTLLGQSVSTIYF
>TRBV18|TRBJ1-2|-|16|-
TGTGCCAGCTCACCATCTATCCCCTCCGGGGGGTTCGGCTACACCTTC
CASSPSIPSGGFGYTF
>TRBV2|TRBJ2-1|-|13|-
TGTGCCAGCAGTGAGTTACCTCGGGATGAGCAGTTCTTC
CASSELPRDEQFF
>TRBV27|TRBJ1-4|few|15|-
TGTGCCAGCAGTTTAAGCCTCGCGGGGAATGAAAAACTGTTTTTT
CASSLSLAGNEKLFF
>TRBV5-1|TRBJ2-3|-|16|TRBD2
TGCGCCAGCAGCTTGGCAGCGGGGGGGCCACTCGATACGCAGTATTTT
CASSLAAGGPLDTQYF
>TRBV5-5|TRBJ2-2|-|16|-
TGTGCCAGCAGCTTCCTTGGGGACAAGGACACCGGGGAGCTGTTTTTT
CASSFLGDKDTGELFF
>TRBV11-2|TRBJ2-5|-|15|-
TGTGCCAGCAGCTTACTCCTAGAGAAAAAAGAGACCCAGTACTTC
CASSLLLEKKETQYF
>TRBV5-6|TRBJ2-1|-|18|TRBD2
TGTGCCAGCAGCTTGTTCGTCCTAGCGGGGGGTTACTACAATGAGCAGTTCTTC
CASSLFVLAGGYYNEQFF